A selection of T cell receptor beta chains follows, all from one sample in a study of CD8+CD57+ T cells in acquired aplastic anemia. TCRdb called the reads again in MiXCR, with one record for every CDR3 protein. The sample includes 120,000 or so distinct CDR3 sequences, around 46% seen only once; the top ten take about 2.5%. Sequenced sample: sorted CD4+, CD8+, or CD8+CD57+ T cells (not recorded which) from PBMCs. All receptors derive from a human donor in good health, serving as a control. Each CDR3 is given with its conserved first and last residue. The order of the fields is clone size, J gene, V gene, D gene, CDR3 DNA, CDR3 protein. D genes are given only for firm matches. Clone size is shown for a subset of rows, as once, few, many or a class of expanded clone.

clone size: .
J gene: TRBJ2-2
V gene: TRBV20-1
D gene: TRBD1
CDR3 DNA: TGCAGTGCTAGTTTGACGGGACAGGGGAGCACCGGGGAGCTGTTTTTT
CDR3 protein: CSASLTGQGSTGELFF

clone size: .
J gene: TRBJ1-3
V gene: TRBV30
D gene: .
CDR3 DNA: TGTGCCTGGGGGGGACTTCCTGGAAACACCATATATTTT
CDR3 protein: CAWGGLPGNTIYF

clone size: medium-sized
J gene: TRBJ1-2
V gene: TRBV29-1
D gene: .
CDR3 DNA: TGCAGCGTCGAAGACAGCCACGTGGCCACCTTC
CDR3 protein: CSVEDSHVATF

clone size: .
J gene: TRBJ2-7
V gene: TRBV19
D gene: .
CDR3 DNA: TGTGCCAGTAGTATCGGAGGGGGATCCGTGGGGGAGCAGTACTTC
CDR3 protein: CASSIGGGSVGEQYF

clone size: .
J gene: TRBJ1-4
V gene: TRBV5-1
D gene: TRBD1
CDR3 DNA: TGCGCCAGCACGGACAGGGGTGGTGAAAAACTGTTTTTT
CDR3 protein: CASTDRGGEKLFF

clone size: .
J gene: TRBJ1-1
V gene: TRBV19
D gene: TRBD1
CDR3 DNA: TGTGCCAGTTGGGACAGGGCCGGGAAAACTGAAGCTTTCTTT
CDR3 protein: CASWDRAGKTEAFF

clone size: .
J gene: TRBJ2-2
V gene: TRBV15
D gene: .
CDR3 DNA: TGTGCCACCAGCAGAGATCTAGAGGGACCCGGGGAGCTGTTTTTT
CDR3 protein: CATSRDLEGPGELFF

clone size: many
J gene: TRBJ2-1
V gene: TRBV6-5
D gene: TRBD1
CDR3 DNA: TGTGCCAGCAGTTCCAGACAGGGGGCGTACAATGAGCAGTTCTTC
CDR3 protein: CASSSRQGAYNEQFF

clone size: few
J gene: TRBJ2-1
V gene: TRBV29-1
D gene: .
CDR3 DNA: TGCAGCGTTGAAGACGTCAGGATTGGGAATGAGCAGTTCTTC
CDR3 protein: CSVEDVRIGNEQFF

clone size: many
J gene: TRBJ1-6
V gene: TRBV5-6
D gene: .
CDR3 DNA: TGTGCCAGCAGCTTGAGAGGAGGTAATTCACCCCTCCACTTT
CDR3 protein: CASSLRGGNSPLHF

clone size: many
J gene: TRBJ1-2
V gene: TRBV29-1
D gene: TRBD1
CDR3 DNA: TGCAGCGTTGAAGATCCTCGGGGAAGCAGGGGGAAGAGTGGCTACACCTTC
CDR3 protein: CSVEDPRGSRGKSGYTF

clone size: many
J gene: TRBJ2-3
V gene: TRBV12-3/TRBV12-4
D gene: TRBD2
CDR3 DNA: TGTGCCAGCAGTCCCGGGACTAGCGGGGGGGCTGATACGCAGTATTTT
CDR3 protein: CASSPGTSGGADTQYF

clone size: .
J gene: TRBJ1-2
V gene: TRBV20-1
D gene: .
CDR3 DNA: TGCAGTGCTAGTGAGACAGGTACCTATGGCTACACCTTC
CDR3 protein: CSASETGTYGYTF

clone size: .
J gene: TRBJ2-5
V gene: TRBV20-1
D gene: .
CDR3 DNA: TGCAGTGCTAGGACCGGAGAGACCCAGTACTTC
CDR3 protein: CSARTGETQYF

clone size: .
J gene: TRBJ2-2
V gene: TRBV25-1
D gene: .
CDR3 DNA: TGTGCCAGCAAGGCTTGTTGGCAGGACCGAGGGAGGATCACCGGGGAGCTGTTTTTT
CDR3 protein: CASKACWQDRGRITGELFF

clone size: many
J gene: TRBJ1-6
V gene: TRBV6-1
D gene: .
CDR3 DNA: TGTGCCAGCAGGGACCGTTATTCACCCCTCCACTTT
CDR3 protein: CASRDRYSPLHF

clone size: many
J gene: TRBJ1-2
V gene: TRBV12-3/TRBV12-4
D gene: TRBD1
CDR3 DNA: TGTGCCAGCAGTCCCGGGACAGGGTTTGGCTACACCTTC
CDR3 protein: CASSPGTGFGYTF

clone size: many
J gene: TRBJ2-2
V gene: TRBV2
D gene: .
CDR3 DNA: TGTGCCAGCGGTACCGGGGAGCTGTTTTTT
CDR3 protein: CASGTGELFF

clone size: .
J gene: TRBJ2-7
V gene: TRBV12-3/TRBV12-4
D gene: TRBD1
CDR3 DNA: TGTGCCAGCAGTTTGGGACAGGGACGCGAGCAGTACTTC
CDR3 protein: CASSLGQGREQYF

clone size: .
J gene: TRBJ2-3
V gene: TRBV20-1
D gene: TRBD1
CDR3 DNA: TGCAGTGCTAGAGATAGGACAGGGCGCACCGTGTTGTCTAGCACAGATACGCAGTATTTT
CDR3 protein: CSARDRTGRTVLSSTDTQYF

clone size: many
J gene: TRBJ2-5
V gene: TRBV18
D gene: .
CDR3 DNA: TGTGCCAGCTCACCCGTACCGTTCGTTGAGACCCAGTACTTC
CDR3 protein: CASSPVPFVETQYF

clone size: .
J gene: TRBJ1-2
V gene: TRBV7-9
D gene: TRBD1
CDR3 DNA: TGTGCCAGCGAGAGGACAGGGGACTATGGCTACACCTTC
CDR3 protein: CASERTGDYGYTF

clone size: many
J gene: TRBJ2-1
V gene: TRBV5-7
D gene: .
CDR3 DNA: TGTGCCAGCAGCTTGGATTGGCCTAATGAGCAGTTCTTC
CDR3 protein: CASSLDWPNEQFF

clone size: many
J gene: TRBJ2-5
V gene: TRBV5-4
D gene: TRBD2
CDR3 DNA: TGTGCCAGCAGCTTGTTCCCTAGCGGGGGACAGACCCAGTACTTC
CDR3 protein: CASSLFPSGGQTQYF

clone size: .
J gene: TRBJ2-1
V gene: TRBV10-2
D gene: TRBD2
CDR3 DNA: TGCGCCAGCAGTGAGTCGGCTAGCGGGGGGGCCAATGAGCAGTTCTTC
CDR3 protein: CASSESASGGANEQFF

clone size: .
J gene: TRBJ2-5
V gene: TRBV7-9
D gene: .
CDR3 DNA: TGCGCCAGCAGCGCCCGACTTCAAGAGACCCAGTACTTC
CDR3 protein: CASSARLQETQYF

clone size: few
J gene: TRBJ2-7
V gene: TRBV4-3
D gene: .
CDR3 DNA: TGCGCCAGCAGCTTCGACAGCACCTACGAGCAGCACTTC
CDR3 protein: CASSFDSTYEQHF

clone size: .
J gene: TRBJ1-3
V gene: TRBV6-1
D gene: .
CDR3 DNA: TGTGCCAGCAGTCCCTCACAGGGTGTCTCAAACACCATATATTTT
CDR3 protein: CASSPSQGVSNTIYF

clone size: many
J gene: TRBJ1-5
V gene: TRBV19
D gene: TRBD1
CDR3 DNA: TGTGCCAGCGGGTCGGGACAGAGCCAGCCCCAGCATTTT
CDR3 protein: CASGSGQSQPQHF

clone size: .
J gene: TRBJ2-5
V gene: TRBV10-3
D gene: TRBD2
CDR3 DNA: TGTGCCATCAGCGGGGGACTAGCGGGGGGGCCGGAGACCCAGTACTTC
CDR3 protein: CAISGGLAGGPETQYF

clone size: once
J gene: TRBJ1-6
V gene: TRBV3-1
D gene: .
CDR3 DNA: TGTGCCAGCAGCCGGGGAATCGGGGGCTTTTACAATTCACCCCTCCACTTT
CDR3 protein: CASSRGIGGFYNSPLHF

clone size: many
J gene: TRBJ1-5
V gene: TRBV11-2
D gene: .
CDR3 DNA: TGTGCCAGCAGCTTAAAAGAAATGTACAGGCCCAATCAGCCCCAGCATTTT
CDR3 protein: CASSLKEMYRPNQPQHF

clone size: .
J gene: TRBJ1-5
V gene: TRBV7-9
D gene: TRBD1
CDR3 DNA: TGTGCCAGCAGCTTAGGGGACAGGGGAGAACAGCCCCAGCATTTT
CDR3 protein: CASSLGDRGEQPQHF

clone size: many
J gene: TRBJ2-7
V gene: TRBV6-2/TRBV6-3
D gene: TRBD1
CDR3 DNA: TGTGCCAGCAGCCGGACAGGGACCTACGAGCAGTACTTC
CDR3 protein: CASSRTGTYEQYF